The 25 T cell receptor beta chains below all came from one sample that was sequenced in a study of long-term antiretroviral therapy in people with HIV. Run at survey level, the immunoSEQ assay was version v3.0. The protocol was immunoSEQ multiplex PCR, while the TCRdb copy is restricted to in-frame clones and leaves out a portion. The table records about 16,000 clones, more than 75% of them present only once. Sequenced material: unsorted PBMCs, taken 0.7 years before starting antiretroviral therapy. The receptors come from a man aged 50 or older with HIV.

V gene TRBV7-3 combines with J gene TRBJ1-6; no definite D call. Germline CDR1 reads SGHTA; CDR2 reads FQGTGA. Trimming removed 6 bases at V and 0 bases at J, with 12 bases between. The length of the CDR3 is 16 residues. In DNA, the CDR3 is TGTGCCAGCAGAAAGGACGGATACTCCTATAATTCACCCCTCCACTTT. This gives the protein CASRKDGYSYNSPLHF. Supplemented by reference TRBV7-3 and TRBJ1-6, the full variable domain reads GAGVSQTPSNKVTEKGKYVELRCDPISGHTALYWYRQSLGQGPEFLIYFQGTGAADDSGLPNDRFFAVRPEGSVSTLKIQRTERGDSAVYLCASRKDGYSYNSPLHFGNGTRLTVT.

This clone was detected once. The chain joins TRBV7-3 to TRBJ2-1; TRBD1 aligns across 12 bases. Germline V CDR1 and CDR2: SGHTA, FQGTGA. CDR3 size: 16 residues. V shed 4 bases and J 8 bases; nucleotides not matched to a gene: 9. CDR3 DNA: TGTGCCAGCAGCTCAGGACCGGGACAGGGGGCATATGAGCAGTTCTTC. The encoded protein is CASSSGPGQGAYEQFF.

A few counts support this clone. V is TRBV15 and J is TRBJ2-5, with 10 bases identical to TRBD1. The trim removed 5 bases at V and 4 bases at J, leaving 7 bases unmatched. CDR1 is LNHNV, CDR2 YYDKDF, per germline (reference sequence). The CDR3 consists of 15 residues. The CDR3 DNA is TGTGCCACCAGCCCCGTGACAGGGGGCGGAGAGACCCAGTACTTC. Its translation is CATSPVTGGGETQYF.

In its sample, this clone was seen once. This sequence joins TRBV21-1 and TRBJ1-2; TRBD1, the D gene given by the table, was not confirmed from the DNA. TRBV21-1 is given as a pseudogene. The CDR3 consists of 17 residues. CDR3 region: CASSKDSRFGRAWGYTF. In DNA form, the CDR3 reads TGTGCCAGCAGCAAAGATTCGCGCTTCGGCAGGGCCTGGGGCTACACCTTC.

The J gene is TRBJ1-3, the V gene TRBV13; the match to TRBD1 covers 8 bases. V trimming: 7 bases; J trimming: 4 bases; junction bases outside the gene matches: 9. In germline, CDR1 is PRHDT, CDR2 FYEKMQ (reference sequence). The CDR3 length is 15 residues. Here the CDR3 reads CASNHHGTGGNTIYF. The CDR3 region has the DNA TGTGCCAGCAACCATCACGGGACAGGCGGAAACACCATATATTTT.

V and J are TRBV27 and TRBJ2-3; no reliable D call. Per germline, CDR1 MNHEY and CDR2 SMNVEV (reference sequence). CDR3 length: 10 amino acids. V lost 7 bases and J 4 bases, leaving 3 bases between the germline ends. This CDR3 is CASKADTQYF. Here the CDR3 DNA reads TGTGCCAGCAAGGCAGATACGCAGTATTTT.

This chain uses TRBV7-9 with TRBJ2-7; 10 bases align to TRBD1. The CDR3 contains 14 residues. The germline V gene has CDR1 SEHNR and CDR2 FQNEAQ (reference sequence). Trimming removed 3 bases from V and 6 bases from J; junction bases left unmatched: 5. The CDR3 is CASSFRTGGSEQYF. Written as DNA, the CDR3 is TGTGCCAGCAGCTTCCGGACAGGGGGGAGCGAGCAGTACTTC.

This clone has more than one count but fewer than ten. V and J are TRBV11-2 and TRBJ2-7; maybe TRBD2 (5 bases). Trimming took 1 base from V and 1 from J, leaving 8 bases between them. The CDR3 loop spans 14 amino acids. Germline V lookup: CDR1 SGHAT, CDR2 FQNNGV. The CDR3 spells CASSLVTGSYEQYF. In DNA form, the CDR3 reads TGTGCCAGCAGCTTAGTGACGGGGTCCTACGAGCAGTACTTC. The complete variable domain, with remaining parts taken from reference TRBV11-2 and TRBJ2-7, reads EAGVAQSPRYKIIEKRQSVAFWCNPISGHATLYWYQQILGQGPKLLIQFQNNGVVDDSQLPKDRFSAERLKGVDSTLKIQPAKLEDSAVYLCASSLVTGSYEQYFGPGTRLTVT.

V is TRBV5-1 and J is TRBJ2-1; no firm D call. V lost 0 bases to trimming and J lost 0 bases, with 10 bases between them. Germline lookup yields CDR1 SGHRS and CDR2 YFSETQ. The length of the CDR3 is 16 residues. The CDR3 nucleotides read TGCGCCAGCAGCTTGGTACGCAGGAGCTCCTACAATGAGCAGTTCTTC. Its protein product is CASSLVRRSSYNEQFF.

This clone has just a few counts. The rearrangement uses TRBV6-6 and TRBJ1-2; D is unclear. Germline values: CDR1 MNHNY, CDR2 SVGAGI (reference sequence). V lost 6 bases to trimming and J lost 6 bases, with 5 bases between them. The CDR3 runs to 10 residues. The CDR3 protein is CASSNNGYTF. As DNA, the CDR3 is TGTGCCAGCAGCAACAATGGCTACACCTTC.

The chain combines TRBV5-8 with TRBJ2-7; D remains unclear. The ends were cut back, 0 bases at V and 9 bases at J, with 13 bases in the middle. CDR1 is SGHTS and CDR2 is YDEGEE in the germline V gene. The CDR3 totals 13 residues. DNA of the CDR3: TGTGCCAGCAGCTTGGGGCAGGCCCTGGGGCAGTACTTC. It is translated as CASSLGQALGQYF.

Only a few counts were recorded for this clone. The chain links TRBV19 to TRBJ1-1; D remains ambiguous. The CDR3 is 15 residues long. Germline V gene data show CDR1 as LNHDA and CDR2 as SQIVND (reference sequence). The germline V and J ends were trimmed by 6 bases and 1 base, with 15 bases remaining between them. CDR3 coding DNA: TGTGCCAGTAGGGACTACGCGGGGAGGAACACTGAAGCTTTCTTT. Its translation is CASRDYAGRNTEAFF. The entire variable domain, with the rest obtained from reference TRBV19 and TRBJ1-1, is as follows: DGGITQSPKYLFRKEGQNVTLSCEQNLNHDAMYWYRQDPGQGLRLIYYSQIVNDFQKGDIAEGYSVSREKKESFPLTVTSAQKNPTAFYLCASRDYAGRNTEAFFGQGTRLTVV.

The chain combines TRBV5-1 with TRBJ1-2, with D unresolved. CDR3 length equals 13 residues. V lost 3 bases and J 1 base, leaving 7 bases between the germline ends. In germline, CDR1 is SGHRS, CDR2 YFSETQ. CDR3 DNA: TGCGCCAGCAGCTACCGGGATAACTATGGCTACACCTTC. Translated: CASSYRDNYGYTF.

This clone is a singleton in its sample. This rearrangement joins TRBV10-2 to TRBJ2-3, with 11 bases fitting TRBD2. The CDR3 is 15 residues long. J was trimmed by 4 bases and V by 7 bases; bases with no gene match: 7. Germline V gene data show CDR1 as WSHSY and CDR2 as SAAADI. For the CDR3, the DNA is TGCGCCAGCACCCCCGCTAGCGGGGGGTCAGATACGCAGTATTTT. Residues: CASTPASGGSDTQYF.

This clone was seen only a few times. The CDR3 region is CASGLPREVRAEAFF. CDR3 coding DNA: TGTGCTAGTGGTTTGCCCAGGGAAGTACGCGCTGAAGCTTTCTTT. J is TRBJ1-1 and V is TRBV12-5; TRBD1 is a possible D gene (5 bases). CDR1 and CDR2 from the germline V gene are LGHNT and FRNRAP. The CDR3 sequence is 15 residues long. Trimming pared 2 bases from V and 6 bases from J, leaving 16 bases between.

The chain recombines TRBV6-1 with TRBJ2-5; D gene ambiguous. Trimming took off 7 bases at V and 5 bases at J, with 17 bases between the two ends. Looked up from germline, CDR1 is MNHNS and CDR2 is SASEGT. This CDR3 contains 14 residues. The CDR3 coding sequence is TGTGCCAGCAACGACCAGAGCCAGGAGGAGACCCAGTACTTC. It encodes CASNDQSQEETQYF.

The chain couples TRBV19 to TRBJ1-5, with D uncertain. V was trimmed by 3 bases and J by 3 bases, leaving 15 bases between them. Germline assignment: CDR1 LNHDA and CDR2 SQIVND (reference sequence). The CDR3 is 16 residues long. The chain's CDR3 is CASSIENRVPNQPQHF. The CDR3 DNA is TGTGCCAGTAGTATTGAGAACAGAGTTCCCAATCAGCCCCAGCATTTT.

The chain combines TRBV19 with TRBJ1-5; unclear D gene. The CDR3 runs to 12 residues. With 3 bases removed from V and 6 bases from J, the gap between germline ends came to 6 bases. In germline, CDR1 is LNHDA, CDR2 SQIVND (reference sequence). The CDR3 protein is CASSIGIQPQHF. CDR3 in DNA: TGTGCCAGTAGTATTGGTATTCAGCCCCAGCATTTT.

The chain joins TRBV28 to TRBJ2-3; 10 bases match TRBD2. The germline CDR1 and CDR2 sequences are MDHEN and SYDVKM. This CDR3 region has 14 residues. V lost 9 bases and J lost 1; bases outside the gene matches: 4. CDR3: CARVGTSGTDTQYF. For the CDR3, the DNA is TGTGCCAGAGTGGGGACTAGCGGCACAGATACGCAGTATTTT.

The V and J genes are TRBV18 and TRBJ1-2; the D is unclear. CDR1 and CDR2 (germline): KGHSH, LQKENI. The CDR3 extends over 14 amino acids. Trimming shortened V by 1 base and J by 10 bases, and 16 bases separated the two germline ends. This chain's CDR3 is CASSPLRGQANYTF. DNA for the CDR3: TGTGCCAGCTCACCACTTAGAGGTCAGGCGAACTACACCTTC.

This chain joins TRBV9 and TRBJ2-1; D unresolved. Looked up from germline, CDR1 is SGDLS and CDR2 is YYNGEE. This CDR3 is 17 amino acids long. V lost 0 bases and J lost 0, with 13 bases in between. The DNA of the CDR3 is TGTGCCAGCAGCGTAGCCGGTGGCAGTTACTCCTACAATGAGCAGTTCTTC. Amino acid sequence: CASSVAGGSYSYNEQFF.

This chain links TRBV18 with TRBJ1-1; no firm D call. The V gene lost 0 bases and the J gene lost 0 bases, with 8 bases spanning the gap. Per the germline V gene, CDR1 is KGHSH and CDR2 is LQKENI. The CDR3 consists of 15 residues. The CDR3 nucleotides are TGTGCCAGCTCACCACCCGGGCGGCTGAACACTGAAGCTTTCTTT. This gives the protein CASSPPGRLNTEAFF.

V and J are TRBV7-9 and TRBJ1-6; unclear D gene. The germline V gene has CDR1 SEHNR and CDR2 FQNEAQ (reference sequence). The CDR3 covers 11 residues. V dropped 5 bases and J dropped 8 bases, with 4 bases sitting between them. In DNA form, the CDR3 reads TGTGCCAGCAGCCCTGATTCACCCCTCCACTTT. It specifies CASSPDSPLHF.

The V call is TRBV11-2, the J call TRBJ2-3; TRBD2 aligns across 8 bases. This CDR3 is built from 15 residues. J gave up 4 bases and V 2 bases, and 5 bases lay outside the gene matches. Germline loops: CDR1 SGHAT, CDR2 FQNNGV. The DNA for the CDR3 is TGTGCCAGCAGCTTAATGGGACTAGAGGCAGATACGCAGTATTTT. Protein sequence: CASSLMGLEADTQYF. The entire variable domain, with the rest obtained from reference TRBV11-2 and TRBJ2-3, is as follows: EAGVAQSPRYKIIEKRQSVAFWCNPISGHATLYWYQQILGQGPKLLIQFQNNGVVDDSQLPKDRFSAERLKGVDSTLKIQPAKLEDSAVYLCASSLMGLEADTQYFGPGTRLTVL.

V and J are TRBV7-3 and TRBJ2-3; TRBD2 might be the D (10 bases). The germline CDR1 and CDR2 sequences are SGHTA and FQGTGA. The CDR3 loop spans 19 amino acids. V lost 1 base and J 6 bases, leaving 26 bases between the germline ends. In nucleotides, the CDR3 is TGTGCCAGCAGCTTAATCCCACAGGGGGCTAGCGGGAGTCAGGATACGCAGTATTTT. This translates into CASSLIPQGASGSQDTQYF.